The 26 T cell receptor beta chains below were found in one sample sequenced in a study of regulatory T cells in long-lasting Graves disease. As for time point: newly diagnosed GD, antithyroid drugs for less than 3 months. PBMC-derived RNA was used for the TCR library. Through Arm-PCR of CDR3 regions and iRepertoire HTBI primers, TCR beta libraries were built. MiXCR was run by TCRdb on the multiplex PCR reads, yielding one entry per CDR3 protein. The table includes 680,000 or so distinct CDR3 sequences, 15% to 20% detected once. This sample also appeared in a second study, on T cells in Graves' hyperthyroidism and ophthalmopathy.

Sequencing used peripheral blood mononuclear cells (PBMCs), obtained at new diagnosis, from a patient treated with antithyroid drugs. These receptors were taken from a woman aged 25 to 39 with Graves disease.

In regard to this clonotype: Since a much larger clone is just one base distant, this may be a read error. As the CDR3 is not closed by the conserved phenylalanine or tryptophan, this likely results from a read error. It is unclear where the CDR3 begins or ends on the DNA, so no DNA is shown, and the CDR3 is as TCRdb lists it. This chain uses TRBV11-2 with TRBJ2-3; TRBD1 is the table's D call, not checked against the DNA. Germline CDR1 is SGHAT and CDR2 is FQNNGV. The CDR3 is made up of 16 amino acids, end residues included. The CDR3 spells CASSFTLATGTYEQYL.

This chain links TRBV6-2 or TRBV6-3 with TRBJ2-7, with TRBD1 identical over 9 bases. The V and J ends lost 8 bases and 5 bases, in that order; junction bases with no gene match: 4. The CDR3 runs 12 residues. Germline values: CDR1 MNHEY, CDR2 SVGEGT. The CDR3 DNA follows: TGTGCCAGCGGGGACAGGGCTCACGAGCAGTACTTC. As protein: CASGDRAHEQYF.

This clonotype was seen only a few times. The chain combines TRBV20-1 with TRBJ2-7; 9 bases are a match to TRBD2. After removal of 1 base from V and 0 bases from J, the junction contained 7 bases not matched to a gene. CDR1 and CDR2 (germline): DFQATT, SNEGSKA (reference sequence). CDR3 length: 16 amino acids. The CDR3 coding sequence is TGCAGTGCTAGAGGAGGTAGCGGGGGAAGCTCCTACGAGCAGTACTTC. Its translation is CSARGGSGGSSYEQYF.

This clonotype occurred a few times. The chain couples TRBV2 to TRBJ2-7; 7 bases map to TRBD1. Germline V gives CDR1 SNHLY, CDR2 FYNNEI. The CDR3 has 15 amino acids. V trimming: 5 bases; J trimming: 2 bases; junction bases outside the gene matches: 9. DNA for the CDR3: TGTGCCAGCAGTCCACCGGGACAGCCCGCCTACGAGCAGTACTTC. It encodes CASSPPGQPAYEQYF.

Ten or more counts support this clonotype. The chain combines TRBV20-1 with TRBJ1-1, with D unclear. This CDR3 comprises 12 residues. V was cut by 6 bases and J by 0 bases, with 8 bases left in between. Germline V gives CDR1 DFQATT, CDR2 SNEGSKA (reference sequence). The DNA for the CDR3 is TGCAGTGCCCCGCGGTTGAACACTGAAGCTTTCTTT. This sequence encodes CSAPRLNTEAFF.

The sample holds many counts of this clonotype. This chain uses TRBV12-3 or TRBV12-4 with TRBJ1-5; D is uncertain. This CDR3 spans 16 amino acids. V dropped 3 bases and J dropped 0 bases, with 12 bases sitting between them. CDR3 DNA: TGTGCCAGCAGTTTTTACGCAGCGAATAGCAATCAGCCCCAGCATTTT. Protein product: CASSFYAANSNQPQHF.

This clonotype was seen ten or more times. The chain joins TRBV27 to TRBJ2-7; 7 nucleotides match TRBD1. This CDR3 is 13 amino acids long. V lost 4 bases to trimming and J lost 7 bases; unmatched junction nucleotides: 7. Germline CDR1 and CDR2: MNHEY and SMNVEV (reference sequence). In DNA, the CDR3 is TGTGCCAGCAGTTGGACAGAACAGGGGGAGCAGTACTTC. Its protein product is CASSWTEQGEQYF.

A few counts support this clonotype. The chain couples TRBV14 to TRBJ2-2; unclear D gene. The CDR3 runs to 17 residues. The germline V gene has CDR1 SGHDN and CDR2 FVKESK. V lost 2 bases and J 6 bases, leaving 19 bases between the germline ends. This CDR3 is CASSQNFIGFNPGELFF. DNA for the CDR3: TGTGCCAGCAGCCAAAATTTTATCGGGTTTAACCCCGGGGAGCTGTTTTTT.

This chain joins TRBV5-1 and TRBJ1-6, with a possible D match to TRBD1 (5 bases). Looked up from germline, CDR1 is SGHRS and CDR2 is YFSETQ. CDR3 length: 15 amino acids. Trimming removed 1 base at V and 4 bases at J, with 9 bases between. The CDR3 loop reads CASSLRGTYNSPLHF. The CDR3 bases are TGCGCCAGCAGCTTGAGGGGAACTTATAATTCACCCCTCCACTTT.

This clonotype came up a few times. V usage is TRBV28 and J usage is TRBJ2-7; D is perhaps TRBD1 or TRBD2 (5 bases each). Deletions cut 10 bases from V and 0 bases from J, with 19 bases between. CDR1 is MDHEN and CDR2 is SYDVKM in the germline V gene. This CDR3 contains 15 residues. The CDR3 DNA follows: TGTGCCACAATGCCCTCGGGGCAGAGCTCCTACGAGCAGTACTTC. Protein: CATMPSGQSSYEQYF.

This clonotype was counted ten times or more. This rearrangement joins TRBV12-3 or TRBV12-4 to TRBJ1-5; no reliable D call. Trimming shortened V by 3 bases and J by 1 base, and 10 bases separated the two germline ends. This CDR3 contains 15 residues. This CDR3 reads CASSFLFGSNQPQHF. The CDR3 DNA reads TGTGCCAGCAGTTTTCTCTTCGGAAGCAATCAGCCCCAGCATTTT.

The J gene is TRBJ1-1, the V gene TRBV29-1; unclear D gene. V was pared by 6 bases and J by 4 bases, with 15 bases between. The CDR3 runs 13 residues. CDR1 and CDR2 (germline): SQVTM, ANQGSEA. CDR3 sequence (DNA): TGCAGCGTGGCAAGGGTGAGGGCCACTGAAGCTTTCTTT. Protein sequence: CSVARVRATEAFF.

This rearrangement joins TRBV7-2 to TRBJ2-7; 7 positions agree with TRBD2. The CDR3 runs 15 residues. The junction had 7 bases not matched to a gene; V was cut back by 5 bases and J by 0 bases. Looked up from germline, CDR1 is SGHTA and CDR2 is FQGNSA. This chain's CDR3 is CASSPSGKSSYEQYF. The DNA of the CDR3 is TGTGCCAGCAGCCCTAGCGGCAAGAGCTCCTACGAGCAGTACTTC.

With regard to this clonotype: Relative to the germline gene, one junction end is altered; a read error may explain this. This sequence joins TRBV3-1 and TRBJ2-1; the match to TRBD2 covers 12 bases. Looked up from germline, CDR1 is LGHDT and CDR2 is YNNKEL (reference sequence). The CDR3 totals 15 residues. CDR3 in DNA: TGTGCCAGCAGCCGCTGGACTAGCGGGAACAATGTGCAGTTCTTC. Translation: CASSRWTSGNNVQFF.

The sample holds many counts of this clonotype. The chain links TRBV12-3 or TRBV12-4 to TRBJ2-7; possibly TRBD1 for D (5 bases). CDR3 size: 15 residues. Trimming removed 3 bases at V and 4 bases at J, with 16 bases between. This CDR3 is CASSFRRQPSYEQYF. CDR3 DNA sequence: TGTGCCAGCAGTTTCCGGAGACAGCCGTCATACGAGCAGTACTTC.

Notes on this clonotype: This may arise from a read error, as a much more abundant clone is one base away. The chain couples TRBV2 to TRBJ2-7, with D unresolved. This CDR3 has 13 amino acids. Per the germline V gene, CDR1 is SNHLY and CDR2 is FYNNEI. Here the CDR3 reads CACSDDVWGEQYF. The CDR3 DNA is TGTGCCTGCAGTGACGACGTTTGGGGAGAGCAGTACTTC.

This clonotype was found a few times. The chain has TRBV24-1 and TRBJ2-3; possible D gene TRBD2, 6 bases. CDR1 and CDR2 from the germline V gene are KGHDR and SFDVKD. V lost 10 bases to trimming and J lost 2 bases, with 12 bases between them. CDR3 size: 13 residues. CDR3 region: CATAAGFTDTQYF. CDR3 nucleotide sequence: TGTGCCACGGCTGCGGGGTTCACAGATACGCAGTATTTT.

The rearrangement links TRBV27 to TRBJ2-1, with D maybe TRBD2 (5 bases). This CDR3 is 13 amino acids long. Per germline, CDR1 MNHEY and CDR2 SMNVEV (reference sequence). V lost 2 bases and J lost 8, with 10 bases in between. This CDR3 reads CASSLLEGDEQFF. The DNA for the CDR3 is TGTGCCAGCAGTTTACTAGAGGGCGATGAGCAGTTCTTC.

This clonotype has a handful of counts. The rearrangement uses TRBV20-1 and TRBJ2-1, with 10 bases lining up with TRBD2. CDR1 is DFQATT and CDR2 is SNEGSKA in the germline V gene (reference sequence). The ends lost 5 bases at V and 4 bases at J; junction bases unmatched: 5. This CDR3 is built from 14 residues. The chain's CDR3 is CSADKRGGYNEQFF. CDR3 sequence (DNA): TGCAGTGCTGACAAGCGGGGGGGGTACAATGAGCAGTTCTTC.

DNA for the CDR3: TGTGCCAGCTCACGGCTCAGGGGCTACGAGCAGTACTTC. The encoded protein is CASSRLRGYEQYF. The rearrangement uses TRBV18 and TRBJ2-7; the D gene is possibly TRBD1 (6 bases). The CDR3 loop spans 13 amino acids. Germline V gene data show CDR1 as KGHSH and CDR2 as LQKENI. Trimming cost V 4 bases and J 3 bases, with 10 bases left between them.

This clonotype has a count of ten or more. This chain joins TRBV5-1 and TRBJ2-1, with D unresolved. The V end was cut by 4 bases, the J end by 5 bases, with 13 bases between. Germline V gene sequence: CDR1 SGHRS, CDR2 YFSETQ. CDR3 length: 14 residues. The CDR3, as DNA: TGCGCCAGCAGCACGTCTGGCGGAAACAATGAGCAGTTCTTC. Its translation: CASSTSGGNNEQFF.

Ten or more counts support this clonotype. The V gene is TRBV7-2, the J gene TRBJ2-5, with D unresolved. Germline V gene lookup returns CDR1 SGHTA and CDR2 FQGNSA. The V end lost 1 base, the J end lost 5 bases, and 14 bases lay between the germline ends. This CDR3 is 15 amino acids long. CDR3 region: CASSLGSESWETQYF. In DNA form, the CDR3 reads TGTGCCAGCAGCTTAGGGTCTGAGAGCTGGGAGACCCAGTACTTC. Based on the CDR3 plus reference TRBV7-2 and TRBJ2-5, the full variable domain is GAGVSQSPSNKVTEKGKDVELRCDPISGHTALYWYRQSLGQGLEFLIYFQGNSAPDKSGLPSDRFSAERTGGSVSTLTIQRTQQEDSAVYLCASSLGSESWETQYFGPGTRLLVL.

This clonotype was seen repeatedly, ten times or more. The CDR3 loop reads CASSSGLAGHYEQYF. The CDR3 DNA follows: TGTGCCAGCAGTTCCGGACTAGCGGGACACTACGAGCAGTACTTC. The chain employs TRBV12-3 or TRBV12-4 and TRBJ2-7, with TRBD2 matching over 12 bases. CDR3 length equals 15 residues. With V trimmed by 4 bases and J by 3 bases, 4 bases remained unmatched.

This clonotype was seen ten or more times. The chain carries TRBV11-2 and TRBJ1-4; no clear D. This CDR3 has 18 amino acids. Germline V lookup: CDR1 SGHAT, CDR2 FQNNGV. The germline V and J ends were trimmed by 1 base and 0 bases, with 15 bases remaining between them. CDR3 sequence reads: CASSLVFSSETTNEKLFF. CDR3 bases: TGTGCCAGCAGCTTAGTTTTCTCCTCAGAGACAACTAATGAAAAACTGTTTTTT.

This clonotype was seen many times. The chain joins TRBV30 to TRBJ2-3; 8 nucleotides line up with TRBD2. V lost 0 bases to trimming and J lost 4 bases; unmatched junction nucleotides: 12. Germline CDR1 is GTSNPN and CDR2 is SVGIG (reference sequence). The CDR3 length is 17 residues. The CDR3 protein is CAWSVGSRAGASDTQYF. The CDR3 DNA reads as TGTGCCTGGAGTGTAGGCTCTCGAGCGGGAGCATCAGATACGCAGTATTTT.

In its sample, this clonotype was seen a few times. The CDR3 sequence is CASSLTFSRVSSYEQYF. In DNA, the CDR3 is TGTGCCAGCAGCTTAACGTTTTCCAGGGTATCCTCCTACGAGCAGTACTTC. V and J are TRBV7-3 and TRBJ2-7, with D tentatively TRBD1 (5 bases). Per the germline V gene, CDR1 is SGHTA and CDR2 is FQGTGA. Trimming cost V 0 bases and J 0 bases, with 15 bases left between them. This CDR3 has 17 amino acids.